Each of the 21 T cell receptor beta chains below was sequenced from the same sample in a study of CD8 T cells in ankylosing spondylitis. Study results and limitations: What appeared characteristic of ankylosing spondylitis blood was a TCR beta motif of about eight highly homologous variants.

These receptors have no identified antigens. TCRdb passed the 5' RACE reads through MiXCR, listing each CDR3 protein once. The data contain over 600,000 distinct CDR3 sequences, 15% to 20% of them singletons. Sequencing input: blood, either unsorted or a sorted T cell fraction (not recorded which). These receptors all stem from a male donor with ankylosing spondylitis.

The rearrangement joins TRBV29-1 to TRBJ2-5, with 11 bases matching TRBD1. Germline values: CDR1 SQVTM, CDR2 ANQGSEA. The CDR3 is 18 amino acids. Trimming cost V 1 base and J 1 base; bases outside gene matches: 11. CDR3 nucleotides: TGCAGCGTTGAAGGAGGGACAGGGGGTAAGAAATTCCAAGAGACCCAGTACTTC. Its translation: CSVEGGTGGKKFQETQYF.

There are many counts of this clonotype. The chain combines TRBV20-1 with TRBJ1-5; no reliable D call. The V gene lost 0 bases and the J gene lost 3 bases, with 12 bases spanning the gap. The CDR3 is 15 amino acids. The V gene's germline CDR1 is DFQATT and CDR2 SNEGSKA (reference sequence). The CDR3 nucleotides are TGCAGTGCTAGAGATGTCAACGGATACAATCAGCCCCAGCATTTT. This codes for CSARDVNGYNQPQHF.

The rearrangement uses TRBV12-3 or TRBV12-4 and TRBJ2-3; D is unresolved. The CDR3 is 14 residues long. Trimming shortened V by 6 bases and J by 2 bases, and 12 bases separated the two germline ends. The CDR3 coding sequence is TGTGCCAGCAGCAAAGACCAGACCACAGATACGCAGTATTTT. Its protein is CASSKDQTTDTQYF.

The chain joins TRBV12-3 or TRBV12-4 to TRBJ2-1, with TRBD2 identical over 13 bases. The V and J ends lost 6 bases and 6 bases, in that order; junction bases with no gene match: 8. The CDR3 has 16 amino acids. As DNA, the CDR3 is TGTGCCAGCAGACACCGACTAGCGGGGGGCTCCAATGAGCAGTTCTTC. This sequence encodes CASRHRLAGGSNEQFF.

The chain is built from TRBV28 and TRBJ2-2, with 7 bases lining up with TRBD1. From germline, CDR1 is MDHEN and CDR2 SYDVKM. The CDR3 is made up of 12 amino acids. Losses at the gene ends were 6 bases for V and 6 bases for J; bases not matched to a gene: 1. The CDR3 sequence: CASRQGAGELFF. Written as DNA, the CDR3 is TGTGCCAGCAGGCAGGGGGCCGGGGAGCTGTTTTTT.

This clonotype was picked up a small number of times. The chain recombines TRBV20-1 with TRBJ2-5; D unresolved. Germline loops: CDR1 DFQATT, CDR2 SNEGSKA (reference sequence). V was pared by 3 bases and J by 5 bases, with 16 bases between. The CDR3 has 14 residues. In nucleotides, the CDR3 is TGCAGTGCTAGGCCTAACTGGGTCGGGGAGACCCAGTACTTC. It yields the protein CSARPNWVGETQYF.

The chain uses TRBV12-3 or TRBV12-4 and TRBJ2-7, with 8 bases lining up with TRBD1. The V gene end was trimmed by 1 base and the J gene end by 6 bases; junction bases not matched to a gene: 8. CDR3 size: 15 residues. CDR3: CASSLGGQGFREQYF. CDR3 DNA sequence: TGTGCCAGCAGTTTAGGTGGACAGGGATTCCGCGAGCAGTACTTC.

This clonotype was counted ten times or more. The chain links TRBV12-3 or TRBV12-4 to TRBJ2-7; TRBD1 matches 8 bases. The CDR3 is 15 residues long. Trimming took 2 bases from V and 2 from J; bases not matched to a gene: 5. The CDR3 DNA sequence: TGTGCCAGCAGTTTAAGTCAGGGGGCAGCCTACGAGCAGTACTTC. Protein product: CASSLSQGAAYEQYF.

This clonotype was seen a few times. The V and J genes are TRBV12-3 or TRBV12-4 and TRBJ1-1; D possibly corresponds to TRBD1 (5 bases). The CDR3 consists of 14 residues. V was trimmed by 1 base and J by 5 bases, leaving 11 bases between them. The CDR3: CASSLVLGVTEAFF. CDR3 in DNA: TGTGCCAGCAGTTTAGTCCTGGGGGTAACTGAAGCTTTCTTT.

This clonotype has a handful of counts. J is TRBJ2-1 and V is TRBV27; maybe TRBD2 (6 bases). V was trimmed by 0 bases and J by 1 base, leaving 19 bases between them. CDR3 length: 19 residues. Germline CDR1 MNHEY, CDR2 SMNVEV (reference sequence). This CDR3 is CASSLSPGLPLGSYNEQFF. For the CDR3, the DNA is TGTGCCAGCAGTTTATCGCCGGGACTCCCCCTGGGGTCCTACAATGAGCAGTTCTTC.

This clonotype occurred a few times. The chain has TRBV12-3 or TRBV12-4 and TRBJ2-6; D unresolved. The CDR3 runs to 14 residues. The V end lost 5 bases, the J end lost 4 bases, and 9 bases lay between the germline ends. In DNA, the CDR3 is TGTGCCAGCAGTCCCCTCACCGGGGCCAACGTCCTGACTTTC. It is translated as CASSPLTGANVLTF.

V usage is TRBV5-1 and J usage is TRBJ2-2; 7 positions match TRBD2. V gave up 0 bases and J gave up 2 bases; unmatched junction bases: 7. This CDR3 region has 17 residues. Germline CDR1 reads SGHRS; CDR2 reads YFSETQ. CDR3 loop: CASSLGGGRTNTGELFF. CDR3 in DNA: TGCGCCAGCAGCTTGGGTGGCGGGAGAACCAACACCGGGGAGCTGTTTTTT.

In DNA form, the CDR3 reads TGCGCCAGCAGCATAGGACTAGCCCGAGATACGCAGTATTTT. Translating gives CASSIGLARDTQYF. The chain recombines TRBV5-1 with TRBJ2-3, with 8 bases that match TRBD2. The CDR3 spans 14 residues. Germline V gives CDR1 SGHRS, CDR2 YFSETQ. Germline trimming cut 4 bases from V and 5 bases from J; bases unmatched to any gene: 6. The variable domain in full, completed from reference TRBV5-1 and TRBJ2-3, reads KAGVTQTPRYLIKTRGQQVTLSCSPISGHRSVSWYQQTPGQGLQFLFEYFSETQRNKGNFPGRFSGRQFSNSRSEMNVSTLELGDSALYLCASSIGLARDTQYFGPGTRLTVL.

The chain uses TRBV2 and TRBJ2-7; possible D gene TRBD2, 6 bases. CDR3 length: 15 residues. The germline V and J ends were trimmed by 8 bases and 7 bases, with 24 bases remaining between them. Germline-derived CDR1 and CDR2 are SNHLY and FYNNEI. In DNA form, the CDR3 reads TGTGCCAGCTGTCCATCGGGACTTACTCTAAATGAGCAGTACTTC. Its translation: CASCPSGLTLNEQYF. Filled out from reference TRBV2 and TRBJ2-7, the complete variable domain reads EPEVTQTPSHQVTQMGQEVILRCVPISNHLYFYWYRQILGQKVEFLVSFYNNEISEKSEIFDDQFSVERPDGSNFTLKIRSTKLEDSAMYFCASCPSGLTLNEQYFGPGTRLTVT.

This clonotype came up many times. This CDR3 is CASSSGVDYEQYF. The CDR3, as DNA: TGTGCCAGCAGCTCAGGGGTCGACTACGAGCAGTACTTC. V is TRBV12-3 or TRBV12-4 and J is TRBJ2-7; perhaps TRBD1 as D (6 bases). V was trimmed by 6 bases and J by 3 bases, leaving 12 bases between them. The CDR3 is 13 amino acids.

This clonotype was seen a handful of times. The rearrangement joins TRBV7-8 to TRBJ2-1; D not certain. V lost 5 bases and J lost 5, with 10 bases in between. Germline loops: CDR1 SGHVS, CDR2 FQNEAQ. CDR3 length equals 13 residues. The CDR3 DNA sequence: TGTGCCAGCAGCATCATGGCCCACAATGAGCAGTTCTTC. The encoded protein is CASSIMAHNEQFF.

The V and J genes are TRBV20-1 and TRBJ2-3, with 8 bases matching TRBD2. This CDR3 region has 14 residues. J was trimmed by 4 bases and V by 3 bases; bases with no gene match: 6. Germline CDR1 and CDR2: DFQATT and SNEGSKA (reference sequence). CDR3 DNA sequence: TGCAGTGCTAGTTTCAGCGGGGGCCCAGATACGCAGTATTTT. Translated, it gives CSASFSGGPDTQYF.

There are a few counts of this clonotype. The genes are TRBV11-1 and TRBJ2-7; D is possibly TRBD1 (6 bases). Trimming stripped 5 bases from V and 7 bases from J, with 24 bases between. This CDR3 has 16 residues. Germline CDR1 is SGHAT and CDR2 is FQDESV (reference sequence). For the CDR3, the DNA is TGTGCCAGCAGCCTCACCGGACAGTTACGCCAGAGGGAGCAGTACTTC. Translated: CASSLTGQLRQREQYF.

The J gene is TRBJ2-1, the V gene TRBV4-1, with 9 bases aligning to TRBD1. V shed 3 bases and J 6 bases; nucleotides not matched to a gene: 6. CDR1 is MGHRA and CDR2 is YSYEKL in the germline V gene. This CDR3 spans 15 amino acids. DNA of the CDR3: TGCGCCAGCAGCCAGGAGAACAGGGGGCCCAATGAGCAGTTCTTC. Translation: CASSQENRGPNEQFF.

The chain uses TRBV7-8 and TRBJ2-1, with 12 bases aligning to TRBD2. Unmatched junction bases numbered 6, after V lost 4 bases and J lost 8 bases. The germline gives CDR1 SGHVS, CDR2 FQNEAQ. The length of the CDR3 is 15 residues. The CDR3 sequence: CASSSSGRENHEQFF. In DNA form, the CDR3 reads TGTGCCAGCAGCTCTAGCGGGAGGGAGAATCATGAGCAGTTCTTC.

V is TRBV7-9 and J is TRBJ2-7, with no clear D. Germline-derived CDR1 and CDR2 are SEHNR and FQNEAQ (reference sequence). This CDR3 spans 13 amino acids. V lost 1 base to trimming and J lost 5 bases, with 9 bases between them. The CDR3 DNA reads TGTGCCAGCAGCTTAGTGGTTTCGGACGAGCAGTACTTC. Translated: CASSLVVSDEQYF.